This record concerns one TCR beta chain sequence. Germline CDR1 MNHNY, CDR2 SVGAGI (reference sequence). The CDR3 extends over 14 amino acids. Trimming shortened V by 2 bases and J by 2 bases, and 10 bases separated the two germline ends. These data belong to a study of blood T cell repertoires in COVID-19. Study-wide background: The samples span acute and convalescent COVID-19 from the United States, Italy and Spain. The analysed material was cDNA or gDNA that came from T cells, B-cell-depleted T cells, or PBMCs.

Clones were read by immunoSEQ multiplex PCR, and TCRdb kept only the in-frame ones, dropping some. The repertoire holds about 65,000 clones, with roughly 92% as singletons. The sequence came from a man in his 70s with active COVID-19. The genes are TRBV6-6 and TRBJ2-7; possibly TRBD2 for D (5 bases). Specimen: peripheral blood. The CDR3 protein is CASSYSGETYEQYF. DNA of the CDR3: TGTGCCAGCAGTTACAGCGGCGAAACCTACGAGCAGTACTTC.